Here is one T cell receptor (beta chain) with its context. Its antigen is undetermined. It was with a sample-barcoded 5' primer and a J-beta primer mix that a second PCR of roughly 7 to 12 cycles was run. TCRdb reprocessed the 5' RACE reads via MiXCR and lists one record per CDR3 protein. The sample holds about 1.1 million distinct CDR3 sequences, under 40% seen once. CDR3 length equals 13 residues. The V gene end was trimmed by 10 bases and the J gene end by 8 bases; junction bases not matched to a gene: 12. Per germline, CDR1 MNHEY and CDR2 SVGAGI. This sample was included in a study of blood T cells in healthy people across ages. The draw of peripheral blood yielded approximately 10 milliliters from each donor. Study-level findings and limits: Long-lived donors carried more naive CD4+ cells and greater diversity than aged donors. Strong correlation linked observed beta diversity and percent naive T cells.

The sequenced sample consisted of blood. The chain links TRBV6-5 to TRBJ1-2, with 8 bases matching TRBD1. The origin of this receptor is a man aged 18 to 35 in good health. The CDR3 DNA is TGTGCCAACAGCTCAACAGGGGGTCAGGGCTACACCTTC. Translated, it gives CANSSTGGQGYTF.